The entry below describes one TCR beta chain. This CDR3 is built from 16 residues. Trimming cost V 1 base and J 1 base, with 13 bases left between them. Germline V lookup: CDR1 SGHRS, CDR2 YFSETQ. In the original analysis: From reference gene primer amplification, estimates of nucleated cell counts were derived. TCRdb's table, derived via immunoSEQ multiplex PCR, lists solely in-frame clones and lacks some. V, J and clone size are taken as reported in that table, and D and trimming were inferred from the DNA itself. The table lists roughly 250,000 clones, about 80% of them singletons, with roughly 8.6% in the top ten. The data were obtained in a study of blood T cell repertoires in COVID-19. At the level of the study: Spain, Italy and the United States supplied samples that represented acute and convalescent COVID-19. In each case, the material was cDNA or gDNA derived from T cells, B-cell-depleted T cells, or PBMCs.

Specimen: peripheral blood. The source is a human donor in a cohort sampled during active COVID-19. The chain carries TRBV5-1 and TRBJ2-3, with D possibly being TRBD1 (6 bases). The CDR3 loop reads CASSLFGRGGTDTQYF. The DNA for the CDR3 is TGCGCCAGCAGCTTGTTCGGCAGGGGAGGCACAGATACGCAGTATTTT.